A single sample is the source of the 14 T cell receptor beta chains below, sequenced in a study of technical replicates of blood from several donors. Sequencing used immunoSEQ multiplex PCR; TCRdb keeps in-frame clones, though not all of them. Of about 78,000 clones in the sample, more than 85% were seen once. Specimen: T cells isolated from PBMCs. Receptors originate from a human donor in good health.

The rearrangement joins TRBV7-2 to TRBJ2-5; 8 bases map to TRBD2. V dropped 5 bases and J dropped 5; count of bases not matched to a gene: 10. This CDR3 contains 15 residues. In germline, CDR1 is SGHTA, CDR2 FQGNSA. The CDR3 spells CASSPQRESLETQYF. The CDR3 nucleotides read TGTGCCAGCAGCCCCCAGCGGGAGTCGTTGGAGACCCAGTACTTC. Full variable domain (missing parts from reference TRBV7-2 and TRBJ2-5): GAGVSQSPSNKVTEKGKDVELRCDPISGHTALYWYRQSLGQGLEFLIYFQGNSAPDKSGLPSDRFSAERTGGSVSTLTIQRTQQEDSAVYLCASSPQRESLETQYFGPGTRLLVL.

The gene calls are TRBV5-6 and TRBJ1-4; D is uncertain. Trimming removed 0 bases at V and 12 bases at J, with 12 bases between. Germline V gene data show CDR1 as SGHDT and CDR2 as YYEEEE. CDR3 length: 13 residues. The CDR3 sequence is CASSLVYGEELFF. The CDR3 DNA reads TGTGCCAGCAGCTTGGTATACGGGGAGGAACTGTTTTTT.

The chain links TRBV5-1 to TRBJ1-1, with D perhaps TRBD1 (6 bases). V lost 4 bases, J lost 1 base, and 11 bases lay in between. The CDR3 is 14 amino acids. The V gene's germline CDR1 is SGHRS and CDR2 YFSETQ. DNA of the CDR3: TGCGCCAGCAGCCGGGACAATGCGAACACTGAAGCTTTCTTT. This gives the protein CASSRDNANTEAFF.

This chain links TRBV27 with TRBJ2-1, with D tentatively TRBD2 (5 bases). In germline, CDR1 is MNHEY, CDR2 SMNVEV (reference sequence). CDR3 length: 16 amino acids. V was trimmed by 5 bases and J by 4 bases, leaving 18 bases between them. CDR3 sequence (DNA): TGTGCCAGCAGTCCGTTCGCGCGGGCCGTGTACAATGAGCAGTTCTTC. It is translated as CASSPFARAVYNEQFF.

The chain recombines TRBV28 with TRBJ1-1; tentative D call: TRBD1 (6 bases). There are 16 residues in the CDR3. Trimming pared 5 bases from V and 3 bases from J, leaving 19 bases between. Looked up from germline, CDR1 is MDHEN and CDR2 is SYDVKM. CDR3 region: CASSTTTGIRDTEAFF. The CDR3 DNA is TGTGCCAGCAGTACTACAACAGGGATTAGGGACACTGAAGCTTTCTTT.

The DNA of the CDR3 is TGTGCCAGCAGCTTGATTGTTGGGTTCGTAGCGGGGCATAATGAGCAGTTCTTC. The encoded protein is CASSLIVGFVAGHNEQFF. The rearrangement joins TRBV5-5 to TRBJ2-1; 8 bases align to TRBD2. This CDR3 spans 18 amino acids. V trimming: 1 base; J trimming: 7 bases; junction bases outside the gene matches: 16. Germline assignment: CDR1 SGHKS and CDR2 YYEKEE (reference sequence).

As DNA, the CDR3 is TGCAGCGCCTCCGGGACAGGGGTCTACGAGCAGTACTTC. Encoded protein: CSASGTGVYEQYF. The gene calls are TRBV29-1 and TRBJ2-7, with 10 bases aligning to TRBD1. Germline V gene lookup returns CDR1 SQVTM and CDR2 ANQGSEA. The length of the CDR3 is 13 residues. Germline trimming cut 7 bases from V and 3 bases from J; bases unmatched to any gene: 6.

This rearrangement joins TRBV4-2 to TRBJ1-4; 8 nucleotides line up with TRBD1. Germline V gene sequence: CDR1 LGHNA, CDR2 YNFKEQ. The CDR3 sequence is 17 residues long. V was pared by 0 bases and J by 8 bases, with 11 bases of the junction left unmatched. CDR3 loop: CASSQDPVGQGAEKLFF. CDR3 bases: TGTGCCAGCAGCCAAGATCCGGTTGGCCAGGGGGCAGAAAAACTGTTTTTT.

The CDR3 nucleotides are TGTGCCAGTACCTTACTAGCGGGAGTAATCGATGAGCAGTTCTTC. Translating gives CASTLLAGVIDEQFF. The chain links TRBV19 to TRBJ2-1; 11 bases align to TRBD2. This CDR3 spans 15 amino acids. The V gene's germline CDR1 is LNHDA and CDR2 SQIVND (reference sequence). V lost 7 bases and J lost 8; bases outside the gene matches: 10.

V and J are TRBV5-1 and TRBJ1-4; D may be TRBD1 (6 bases). The CDR3 is 14 amino acids. The V and J ends lost 4 bases and 7 bases respectively, with 14 bases between them. CDR1 is SGHRS, CDR2 YFSETQ, per germline. The CDR3 region is CASSRGGGREKLFF. The CDR3 DNA reads TGCGCCAGCAGCCGCGGGGGGGGCCGTGAAAAACTGTTTTTT.

This clone came up a few times. V gene TRBV28 combines with J gene TRBJ1-1; perhaps TRBD1 as D (5 bases). Germline CDR1 MDHEN, CDR2 SYDVKM. V was trimmed by 6 bases and J by 3 bases, leaving 14 bases between them. The CDR3 contains 14 residues. The DNA for the CDR3 is TGTGCCAGCAGAACTCCCCAGGGTTACACTGAAGCTTTCTTT. This sequence encodes CASRTPQGYTEAFF.

The chain combines TRBV11-2 with TRBJ2-2; 7 bases fit TRBD2. Per the germline V gene, CDR1 is SGHAT and CDR2 is FQNNGV. The CDR3 totals 14 residues. Trimming removed 4 bases from V and 6 bases from J; junction bases left unmatched: 5. CDR3 sequence: CASSSGLVPGELFF. DNA for the CDR3: TGTGCCAGCAGCTCCGGACTAGTACCCGGGGAGCTGTTTTTT.

The rearrangement uses TRBV19 and TRBJ1-2, with 8 bases that match TRBD1. Trimming removed 5 bases from V and 8 bases from J; junction bases left unmatched: 13. In germline, CDR1 is LNHDA, CDR2 SQIVND (reference sequence). This CDR3 has 15 amino acids. Here the CDR3 DNA reads TGTGCCAGTAGTTTCCAATTGTCAGGGGGCCAAGGCTACACCTTC. Its translation: CASSFQLSGGQGYTF.

This sequence joins TRBV2 and TRBJ2-7, with 9 nucleotides matching TRBD2. Germline CDR1 is SNHLY and CDR2 is FYNNEI. The CDR3 is 11 amino acids. With V trimmed by 8 bases and J by 6 bases, 2 bases remained unmatched. In DNA, the CDR3 is TGTGCCAGCCGAGCGGGAGGCGAGCAGTACTTC. This codes for CASRAGGEQYF. Full variable domain (rest looked up from reference TRBV2 and TRBJ2-7): EPEVTQTPSHQVTQMGQEVILRCVPISNHLYFYWYRQILGQKVEFLVSFYNNEISEKSEIFDDQFSVERPDGSNFTLKIRSTKLEDSAMYFCASRAGGEQYFGPGTRLTVT.